Given below is one T cell receptor (beta chain) in context. Its antigen remains undetermined. No base quality values were provided; no much bigger clone lies one nucleotide off. The germline V and J ends show losses of 3 bases and 3 bases respectively, and no gene match explains 8 bases of the junction. The germline V gene specifies SGHTA as CDR1 and FQGNSA as CDR2. The CDR3 measures 16 amino acids from cysteine to phenylalanine. Left in the record is the CDR3 DNA by itself, 48 bases read in frame from the first base. The sample originates from a study of cytomegalovirus exposure and HLA in healthy donors (TCRdb year 2017). About the full investigation: According to an earlier analysis of 587 of the donors, some 180 million T cells yielded some 120 million unique TCR beta sequences and 250 to 350 Gb of sequence data. An early release covering roughly 580 HLA-typed donors comprised around 300 gigabases of sequencing data and tens of millions of unique TCR sequences. The genetic ancestry cluster associated with self-reported Caucasian donors included around four fifths of the 398 genotyped donors. The study was designed to test whether signatures of past pathogen exposure could be identified by cataloging public T cell receptors. Using immunosequencing, the study profiled T cell repertoires from 550 to 750 subjects and related those repertoires to cytomegalovirus serostatus. Besides the first cohort of roughly 640 subjects, a separate validation cohort made up of some 110 different subjects was used. High-throughput TCR immunosequencing, statistical association of individual TCRs with disease status, and machine learning were combined to predict cytomegalovirus infection status. In a later analysis, previously published TCR beta repertoires from roughly 710 donors were re-analyzed and high-resolution HLA genotyping was added so that TCR occurrence patterns could be studied. Rather than drawing on any new phenotypic data, the later analysis identified candidate immune exposures from TCR beta sequences and the way those sequences occurred across donors. To decide whether each TCR beta V gene segment behaved as functional or pseudogenic, an earlier analysis of some 600 of the donors relied on high-throughput TCR beta sequencing. Donor age, sex, ethnicity and CMV serostatus were compiled together with the repertoire data. In a later genetic analysis, genome-wide SNP genotypes for about 65% of the roughly 700 donors were used, and that subset was treated as a discovery cohort. All discovery cohort repertoires had been generated on a single sequencing platform. Class I and class II HLA loci were covered by the typing at four-digit resolution. The number of typed donors differed by locus: about 620-630 for A, B, C, DRB1 and DQB1; 500 to 550 for DQA1; approximately 600 for DPA1; and about 450 for DPB1. Four or five DR-DQ haplotypes were handled as single units for association and clustering, since linkage in the cohort was strong. On average, over 200,000 unique TCR beta nucleotide sequences were sequenced per donor among 398 genotyped donors of the cohort, with 15% to 20% of those sequences being non-productive.

Results and caveats for the whole study, not just this receptor: While some public TCRs were present in many individuals, most TCR sequences turned up only very rarely across donors. Immune exposure information for the cohort was limited to CMV serostatus. Over 15 rarely observed V segments, including chromosome 9 orphons, were excluded from the earlier analysis of almost 600 of the donors because counts were too low. In a later genetic analysis, a missense DCLRE1C variant was associated with V-gene and J-gene trimming of TCR beta chains, and the association was replicated in an independent cohort. Some IMGT-functional V segments, including TRBV6-2 and TRBV6-3, could not be told apart with the 87-base-pair reads, so those segments were excluded. The cohort was sequenced for TCR beta chains only, and without alpha or paired-chain data the features that could be detected were limited. In a later analysis, the rate of TCR association differed among HLA loci, with DRB1 alleles having the most associated TCRs and HLA-C alleles having the fewest. In a later analysis, HLA-associated TCR beta chains were found to be more clonally expanded and to have lower generation probabilities than equally common non-associated chains. In vitro tests confirmed that three of the cytomegalovirus-associated TCR beta chains recognize cytomegalovirus antigens. A further reported finding was that TCR beta sequences accurately predicted the HLA-A and HLA-B alleles for most subjects in the first cohort. A later genetic analysis reported fewer N-insertions in productive TCRs among donors in an Asian-associated ancestry cluster than the roughly 650-donor mean. In an earlier analysis of 500 to 650 of the donors, most TCR beta V segments appeared in productive rearrangements about 90% or about 30% of the time, broadly matching IMGT annotations. The sequencing pipeline was judged likely to have produced a cluster of highly shared sequence variants as a technical artifact. Most CMV-associated TCR beta chains appeared to be HLA-restricted in a later analysis, and the HLA associations seemed to be driven largely by CMV exposure. Cytomegalovirus status was reported to be diagnosed by the classifier with high specificity and sensitivity in both the original and validation cohorts. It was suggested by the authors that the approach could potentially be generalized to other disease states and immunological phenotypes. Roughly uniform sequencing depth across donors was assumed in presence/absence analyses, although this assumption may not hold. When HLA alleles, especially DR and DQ, strongly co-occurred, TCR associations were difficult to assign to individual alleles. In a later analysis, 16,951 TCR beta sequences were associated with specific HLA alleles at a false discovery rate of 0.05. HLA typing was unavailable for some donors at each locus, so association tests used only the typed subset. Correlated functional status among segregating V segments might reflect linkage disequilibrium, but an unknown experimental factor could not be ruled out. According to a later analysis, parvovirus B19, influenza, CMV and Epstein-Barr virus appeared linked to several top co-occurrence clusters. The study listed over 150 TCR beta chains as associated with cytomegalovirus.

In total, 666 healthy bone marrow donors made up the cohort. At the time of sampling, all cohort members were nominally healthy, though unrecorded immune exposures were likely present. The donor tested CMV seronegative and was one of the 352 seronegative cohort members. Each donor provided a peripheral blood sample, and peripheral blood mononuclear cells were used for TCR beta sequencing. The Qiagen DNeasy Blood Extraction Kit was used to extract genomic DNA from the blood cell samples. The library relied on the immunoSEQ multiplex PCR assay. For the multiplex PCR, a mixture combining 60 forward primers for TCR Vbeta segments and 13 reverse primers for TCR Jbeta segments was used. Amplification of the CDR3 region of rearranged TCR beta genes was performed with a multiplex PCR assay on genomic DNA. Amplified TCR beta libraries were sequenced as 87-base-pair reads on the Illumina HiSeq System. As for the authors' bioinformatics: In a later analysis, some 80 million unique TCR beta chains were counted across the roughly 610 repertoires, and about 9.9 million of these chains were shared by at least two donors. Raw reads were error-corrected and collapsed into unique sequences with a nearest-neighbor algorithm that merged closely related sequences to remove PCR and sequencing errors. To assign V, D and J gene segments, CDR3 sequences were aligned to IMGT reference sequences. For a sequence to be retained, a match of at least six nucleotides to both a V gene segment and a J gene segment was required. Rearrangements were called productive when the CDR3 lacked stop codons and stayed in frame with V and J; all others were non-productive. CDR3 was defined by IMGT convention, running from the second conserved V-encoded cysteine to the conserved J-encoded phenylalanine. Sequences without an unambiguous match to a single V gene segment were excluded from the earlier analysis of a few hundred of the donors. An earlier analysis of under 750 of the donors called V segments functional above 56.7% productive rearrangements and segregating when the between-donor standard deviation exceeded 5%. A statistical classification framework was built to diagnose cytomegalovirus status from the catalog of TCR beta chain sequences. A later analysis assigned V and J genes by comparing TCR nucleotide sequences with IMGT/GENE-DB human TR gene sequences. A later analysis assigned CDR3 sequences and most-parsimonious VDJ recombination scenarios with the TCRdist pipeline. In a later analysis, each TCR beta chain was defined by its CDR3 amino acid sequence together with its V-gene family, and reads without a unique V-gene family were excluded. To address suspected cross-contamination and a sequencing artifact, a later analysis removed roughly 640 highly shared, low-generation-probability nucleotide sequences. For each public chain, a later analysis derived a clonal expansion index from normalized ranks of inferred template counts within each repertoire. In a later analysis, generation probabilities were computed with a VDJ recombination model fitted to out-of-frame rearrangements, and the resulting probabilities were checked against IGoR. In a later analysis, TCR-TCR, TCR-HLA and TCR-CMV co-occurrence was scored with hypergeometric tests, and a repertoire-size bias correction was applied to TCR pairs. A later analysis estimated false discovery rates by permuting HLA or CMV assignments 20 times. In a later analysis, co-occurring TCRs were grouped with DBSCAN, and TCRdist sequence similarity was added when clustering was performed within HLA-allele-positive subsets. Co-occurrence clustering excluded repertoires with fewer than 30,000 or more than 120,000 public chains, plus five with anomalous nucleotide sharing. The table comes from immuneACCESS by way of TCRdb, which keeps in-frame sequences with V and J called. Part of the clones is missing from these tables; in studies checked, under half for an unresolved V gene and the rest for unknown reasons. That table furnishes V, J and clone size, whereas the DNA furnished D and trimming. The sample includes 200,000 to 250,000 clones, with approximately 82% observed a single time. The biggest ten clones account for 0.58% of the sample.

This receptor was taken from a woman aged 40 to 50 in good health and CMV-seronegative. Recombination linked TRBV7-2 to TRBJ2-1; 7 central nucleotides agree with TRBD1. The source material was PBMCs. The nucleotide sequence is given as TGTGCCAGCAGCTTTGCCCGGGACAGACACTACAATGAGCAGTTCTTC. The encoded protein is CASSFARDRHYNEQFF.